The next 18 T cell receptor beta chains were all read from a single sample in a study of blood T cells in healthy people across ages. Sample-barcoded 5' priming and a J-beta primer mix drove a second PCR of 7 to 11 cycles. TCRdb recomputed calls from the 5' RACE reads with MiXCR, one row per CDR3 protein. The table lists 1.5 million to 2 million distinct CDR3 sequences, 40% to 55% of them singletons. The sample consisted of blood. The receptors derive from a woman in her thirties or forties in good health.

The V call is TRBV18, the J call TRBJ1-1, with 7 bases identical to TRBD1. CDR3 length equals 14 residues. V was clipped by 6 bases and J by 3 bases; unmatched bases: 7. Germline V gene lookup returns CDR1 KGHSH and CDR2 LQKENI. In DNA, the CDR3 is TGTGCCAGCTCGGCCAGGGGGTTTGACACTGAAGCTTTCTTT. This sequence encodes CASSARGFDTEAFF.

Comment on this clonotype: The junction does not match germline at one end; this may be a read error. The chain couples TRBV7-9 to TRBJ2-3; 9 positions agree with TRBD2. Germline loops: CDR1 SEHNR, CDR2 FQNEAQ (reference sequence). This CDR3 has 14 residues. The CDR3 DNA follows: TGTGCCAGCAGTACCGGGACTAGCACAGATACGCGGTATTTT. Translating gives CASSTGTSTDTRYF.

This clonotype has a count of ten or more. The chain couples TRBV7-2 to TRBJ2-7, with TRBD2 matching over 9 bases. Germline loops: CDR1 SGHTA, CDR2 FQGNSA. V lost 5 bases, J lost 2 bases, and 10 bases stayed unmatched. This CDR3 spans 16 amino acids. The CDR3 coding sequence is TGTGCCAGCAGCCCCTGGCTAGCGGGGACAACCTACGAGCAGTACTTC. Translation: CASSPWLAGTTYEQYF.

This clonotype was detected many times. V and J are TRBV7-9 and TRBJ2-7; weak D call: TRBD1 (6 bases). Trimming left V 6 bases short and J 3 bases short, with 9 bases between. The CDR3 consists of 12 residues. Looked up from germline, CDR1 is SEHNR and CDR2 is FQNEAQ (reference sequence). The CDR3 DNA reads TGTGCCAGCAGAGGACAGTTCTACGAGCAGTACTTC. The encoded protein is CASRGQFYEQYF.

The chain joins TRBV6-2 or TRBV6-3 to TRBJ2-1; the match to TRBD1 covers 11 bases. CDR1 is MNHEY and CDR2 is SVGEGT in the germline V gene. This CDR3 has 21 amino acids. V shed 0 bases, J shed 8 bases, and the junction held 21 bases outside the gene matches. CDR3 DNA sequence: TGTGCCAGCAGTTACTCGAACGTTAGGACAGGGGGCGCGGTAGTTAAAGATGAGCAGTTCTTC. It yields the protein CASSYSNVRTGGAVVKDEQFF.

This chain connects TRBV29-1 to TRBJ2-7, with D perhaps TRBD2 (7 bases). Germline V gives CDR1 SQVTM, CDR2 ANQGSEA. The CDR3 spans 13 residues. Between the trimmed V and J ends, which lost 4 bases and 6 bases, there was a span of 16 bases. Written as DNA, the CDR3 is TGCAGCGTTGCTGGGGGGGGCCAGTCCGAGCAGTACTTC. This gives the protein CSVAGGGQSEQYF.

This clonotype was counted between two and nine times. The CDR3 loop reads CASSGVDALGGGETQYF. The CDR3 nucleotides are TGTGCCAGCAGCGGAGTGGATGCTTTAGGGGGGGGAGAGACCCAGTACTTC. The chain recombines TRBV9 with TRBJ2-5; possible D gene TRBD2, 7 bases. With 3 bases removed from V and 4 bases from J, the gap between germline ends came to 22 bases. Looked up from germline, CDR1 is SGDLS and CDR2 is YYNGEE. The CDR3 sequence is 17 residues long. Using reference TRBV9 and TRBJ2-5 for the parts outside the CDR3, the full variable domain is DSGVTQTPKHLITATGQRVTLRCSPRSGDLSVYWYQQSLDQGLQFLIQYYNGEERAKGNILERFSAQQFPDLHSELNLSSLELGDSALYFCASSGVDALGGGETQYFGPGTRLLVL.

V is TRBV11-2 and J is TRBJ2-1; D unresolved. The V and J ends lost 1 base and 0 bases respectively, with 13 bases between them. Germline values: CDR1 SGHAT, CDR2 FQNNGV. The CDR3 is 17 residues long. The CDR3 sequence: CASSLGLSSSSYNEQFF. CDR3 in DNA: TGTGCCAGCAGCTTAGGGTTGTCCTCGTCCTCCTACAATGAGCAGTTCTTC.

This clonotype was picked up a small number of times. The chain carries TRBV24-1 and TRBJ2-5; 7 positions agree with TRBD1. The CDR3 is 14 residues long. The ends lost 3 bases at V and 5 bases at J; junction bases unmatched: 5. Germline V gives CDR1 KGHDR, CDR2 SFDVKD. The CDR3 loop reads CATSDRQGIETQYF. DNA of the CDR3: TGTGCCACCAGTGATAGACAGGGTATCGAGACCCAGTACTTC.

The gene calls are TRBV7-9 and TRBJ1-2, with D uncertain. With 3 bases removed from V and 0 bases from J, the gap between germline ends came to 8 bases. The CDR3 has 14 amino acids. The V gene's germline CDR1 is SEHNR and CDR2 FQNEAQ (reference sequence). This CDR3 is CASSFRETNYGYTF. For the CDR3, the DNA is TGTGCCAGCAGCTTTCGAGAGACTAACTATGGCTACACCTTC.

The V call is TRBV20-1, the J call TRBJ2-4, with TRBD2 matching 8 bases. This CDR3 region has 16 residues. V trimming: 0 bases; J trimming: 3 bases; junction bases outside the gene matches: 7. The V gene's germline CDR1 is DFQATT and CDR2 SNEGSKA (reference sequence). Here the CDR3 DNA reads TGCAGTGCTAGAGATGCGCGGCTAGCGGGCAAAAACATTCAGTACTTC. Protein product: CSARDARLAGKNIQYF.

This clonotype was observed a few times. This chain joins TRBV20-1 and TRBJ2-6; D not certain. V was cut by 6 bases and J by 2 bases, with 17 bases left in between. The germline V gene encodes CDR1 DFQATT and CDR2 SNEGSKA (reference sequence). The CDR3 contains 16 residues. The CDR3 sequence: CSAKIRRETGANVLTF. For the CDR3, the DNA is TGCAGTGCGAAGATCAGACGAGAGACTGGGGCCAACGTCCTGACTTTC.

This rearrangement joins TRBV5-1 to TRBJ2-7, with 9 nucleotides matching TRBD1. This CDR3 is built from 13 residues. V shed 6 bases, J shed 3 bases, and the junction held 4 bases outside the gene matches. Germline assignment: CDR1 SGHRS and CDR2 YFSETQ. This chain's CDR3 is CASKGTGRYEQYF. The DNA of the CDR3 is TGCGCCAGCAAGGGGACAGGGCGCTACGAGCAGTACTTC.

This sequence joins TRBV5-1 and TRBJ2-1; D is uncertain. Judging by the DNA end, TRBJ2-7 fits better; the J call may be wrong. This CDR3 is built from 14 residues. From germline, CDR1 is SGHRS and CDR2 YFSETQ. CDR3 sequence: CASSSVGAYNEQYF. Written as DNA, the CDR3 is TGCGCCAGCAGCTCCGTGGGCGCCTACAATGAGCAGTACTTC.

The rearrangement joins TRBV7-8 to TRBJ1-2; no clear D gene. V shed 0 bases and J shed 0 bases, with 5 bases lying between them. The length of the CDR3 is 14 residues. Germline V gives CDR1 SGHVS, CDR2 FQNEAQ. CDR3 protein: CASSLAAPNYGYTF. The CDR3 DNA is TGTGCCAGCAGCTTAGCCGCACCTAACTATGGCTACACCTTC. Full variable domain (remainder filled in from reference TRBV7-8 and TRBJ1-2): GAGVSQSPRYKVAKRGQDVALRCDPISGHVSLFWYQQALGQGPEFLTYFQNEAQLDKSGLPSDRFFAERPEGSVSTLKIQRTQQEDSAVYLCASSLAAPNYGYTFGSGTRLTVV.

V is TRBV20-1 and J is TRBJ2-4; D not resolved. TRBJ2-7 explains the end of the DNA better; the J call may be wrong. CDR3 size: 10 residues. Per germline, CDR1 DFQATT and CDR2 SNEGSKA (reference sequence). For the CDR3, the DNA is TGCAGTGCTTATAAAAACGAGCAGTACTTC. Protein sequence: CSAYKNEQYF.

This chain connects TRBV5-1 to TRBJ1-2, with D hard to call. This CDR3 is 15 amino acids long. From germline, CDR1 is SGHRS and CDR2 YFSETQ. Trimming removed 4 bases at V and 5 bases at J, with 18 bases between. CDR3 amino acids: CASSQRQCCRYGYTF. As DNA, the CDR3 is TGCGCCAGCAGCCAACGACAATGTTGCCGGTATGGCTACACCTTC.

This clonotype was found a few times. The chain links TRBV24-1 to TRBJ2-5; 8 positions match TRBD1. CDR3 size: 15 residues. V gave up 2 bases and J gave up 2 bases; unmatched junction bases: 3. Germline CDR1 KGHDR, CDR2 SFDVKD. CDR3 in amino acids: CATSDSGGPQETQYF. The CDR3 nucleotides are TGTGCCACCAGTGATTCAGGGGGCCCACAAGAGACCCAGTACTTC.